This T cell receptor (beta chain) stems from a study of OX40 agonist ivuxolimab in advanced cancers. For the wider study: Ivuxolimab was a fully human IgG2 agonistic monoclonal antibody targeting the costimulatory receptor OX40 (CD134). In the dose-escalation cohort, 82.7% of patients were male, and the mean age was 60 years with a range of roughly 23 to 79. Intravenous ivuxolimab was administered to patients every 2 weeks at six dose levels: 0.01, 0.1, 0.3, 1.5, 3 and 10 mg/kg. The purpose of peripheral TCRbeta sequencing was to test whether ivuxolimab changed TCR sequence diversity and led to clonal T-cell expansion. Of the 50 or so patients in dose escalation, about 20 had hepatocellular carcinoma, approximately 15 had melanoma, 9 had renal cell carcinoma and 9 had head and neck cancer. Prior anti-PD-1, anti-PD-L1 or anti-CTLA-4 therapy was permitted, and checkpoint inhibitors had been received by roughly 42% of dose-escalation patients. Partial responses occurred in three dose-escalation patients, of whom one had hepatocellular carcinoma and two had cutaneous melanoma. The monotherapy dose-escalation portion (N of about 49 patients) of the phase I ivuxolimab trial is reported in the paper. Findings and caveats that apply to the study as a whole: On average, CD8+ T cells showed more expanded clones than CD4+ T cells after ivuxolimab. In partial responders in the 0.1-3.0 mg/kg groups, normalized peripheral clonal expansion was found to be among the lowest, especially among CD8+ T cells. Low levels of normalized T-cell clonal expansion were also shown by some nonresponding patients. The antigen specificity of the clonally expanded peripheral T cells was not determined. Clonal expansion of both CD4+ and CD8+ blood T cells was observed from baseline to week 6 at doses 0.1 to 3.0 mg/kg.

About this clone itself: There is no known antigen for this receptor. Per-base qualities were not stored, and no clone one base away is much larger.

To sequence the TCRbeta CDR3 region, genomic DNA was isolated from the sorted cells. The immunoSEQ Assay was used for sequencing of TCRbeta CDR3 regions. TCRdb limited this immuneACCESS table to in-frame rearrangements with V and J called. A share of clones is missing; checked studies link under half to unresolved V genes, and the rest is unexplained. Across this sample there are 25,000 to 35,000 clones, with around four fifths seen only once. Approximately 20% of the sample belongs to the ten largest clones. The trial excluded patients who had a history of autoimmune disease or who were on systemic immunosuppression. In every dose cohort, peripheral blood was drawn for TCR sequencing at baseline, cycle 4 day 1, and cycle 7 day 1. Samples were obtained from an open-label, multicenter, first-in-human phase I dose-escalation trial of ivuxolimab. Adults with locally advanced or metastatic melanoma, renal cell, hepatocellular, or head and neck squamous cell carcinoma were enrolled in the trial. Before TCR sequencing, CD4+ T cells and CD8+ T cells from peripheral blood were sorted into separate populations.

The sample was CD4+ or CD8+ T cells sorted from blood, taken in a trial of the OX40 agonist ivuxolimab. This TCR derives from an adult with an advanced solid tumor such as melanoma, head and neck, liver or kidney cancer.

CDR3 reads: CASSYSSPAKNIQYF. The DNA sequence follows: TGTGCCAGCAGTTACTCGAGCCCCGCCAAAAACATTCAGTACTTC. Recombination linked TRBV6-5 to TRBJ2-4, with no confidently assigned D gene. V and J lose 0 bases and 1 base, and a span of 7 bases separates them. The CDR3, cysteine through phenylalanine, is 15 amino acids long. The DNA shown is the 45-base CDR3, in frame from base 1. In the germline V gene, CDR1 corresponds to MNHEY and CDR2 to SVGAGI.